This TCR beta chain was retrieved from a study of identical twins. This clonotype was counted many times. TCRdb re-called the 5' RACE reads through MiXCR, storing one row per CDR3 protein. The table has hundreds of thousands of distinct CDR3 sequences, under 8.5% seen once. This sample was also put to use in a study of yellow fever vaccine responses in identical twins.

This clonotype was obtained from a woman between 18 and 30 years old in good health. The sequencing input was PBMCs.

Here the CDR3 reads CASSSGPTNEKLFF. CDR3 in DNA: TGTGCCAGCAGCTCAGGTCCAACTAATGAAAAACTGTTTTTT. The rearrangement joins TRBV7-2 to TRBJ1-4; D gene unclear. CDR3 length equals 14 residues. Trimming took off 4 bases at V and 0 bases at J, with 6 bases between the two ends. Looked up from germline, CDR1 is SGHTA and CDR2 is FQGNSA.